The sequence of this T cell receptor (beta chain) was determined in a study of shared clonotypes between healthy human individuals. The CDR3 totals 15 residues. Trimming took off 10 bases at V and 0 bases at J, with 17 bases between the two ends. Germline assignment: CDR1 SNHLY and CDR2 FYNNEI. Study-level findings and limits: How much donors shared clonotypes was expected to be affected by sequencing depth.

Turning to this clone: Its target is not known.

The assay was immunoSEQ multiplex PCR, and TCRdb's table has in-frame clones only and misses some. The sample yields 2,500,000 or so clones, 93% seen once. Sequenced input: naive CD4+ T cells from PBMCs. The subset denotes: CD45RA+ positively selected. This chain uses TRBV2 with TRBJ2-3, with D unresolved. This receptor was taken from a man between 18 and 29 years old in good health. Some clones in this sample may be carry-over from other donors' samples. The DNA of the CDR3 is TGTGCCACCTTTCCCGAGCCGTTGAGCACAGATACGCAGTATTTT. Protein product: CATFPEPLSTDTQYF. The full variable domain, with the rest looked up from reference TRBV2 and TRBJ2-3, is EPEVTQTPSHQVTQMGQEVILRCVPISNHLYFYWYRQILGQKVEFLVSFYNNEISEKSEIFDDQFSVERPDGSNFTLKIRSTKLEDSAMYFCATFPEPLSTDTQYFGPGTRLTVL.